This TCR beta chain stems from a study of blood T cell repertoires in COVID-19. Study details: Both acute and convalescent COVID-19 samples were obtained from the United States, Italy and Spain. In each case, the material was cDNA or gDNA derived from T cells, B-cell-depleted T cells, or PBMCs.

Patients in Seattle were enrolled during active infection, then followed longitudinally. CDR1 is SGHRS, CDR2 YFSETQ, per germline. J lost 4 bases, V lost 4 bases, and 4 bases had no gene match. This CDR3 contains 13 residues. Methods used by the authors: Nucleated cell number was recorded as an estimate derived from reference gene primer amplification. Generated by immunoSEQ multiplex PCR, the TCRdb table keeps only in-frame clones and is missing some. V and J calls and clone size come straight from that table; D and trimming were deduced from the DNA. The top ten clones hold about 10% of a sample with under 200,000 clones, approximately 87% of them seen once.

This clonotype was sampled from a woman in her sixties or seventies with COVID-19, enrolled during active disease. This rearrangement joins TRBV5-1 to TRBJ1-2, with TRBD1 matching 7 bases. Sequencing used peripheral blood. CDR3 DNA: TGCGCCAGCAGCCAGGGGACAGCCTATGGCTACACCTTC. Residues: CASSQGTAYGYTF.